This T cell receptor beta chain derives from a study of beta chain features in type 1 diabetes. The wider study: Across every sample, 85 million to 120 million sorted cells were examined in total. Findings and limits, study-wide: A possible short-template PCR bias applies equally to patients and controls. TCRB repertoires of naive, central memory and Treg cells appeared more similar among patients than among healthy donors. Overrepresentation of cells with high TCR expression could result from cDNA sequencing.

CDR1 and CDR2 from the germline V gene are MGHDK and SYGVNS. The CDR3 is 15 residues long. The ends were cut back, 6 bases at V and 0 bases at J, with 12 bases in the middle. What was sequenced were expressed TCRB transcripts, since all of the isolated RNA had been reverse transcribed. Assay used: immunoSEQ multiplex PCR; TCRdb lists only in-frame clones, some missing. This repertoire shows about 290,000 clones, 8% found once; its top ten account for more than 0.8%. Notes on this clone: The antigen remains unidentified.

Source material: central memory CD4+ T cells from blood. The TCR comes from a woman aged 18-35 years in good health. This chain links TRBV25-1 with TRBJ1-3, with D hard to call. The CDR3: CASSESTSSGNTIYF. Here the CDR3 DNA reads TGTGCCAGCAGCGAGAGTACTAGCTCTGGAAACACCATATATTTT.